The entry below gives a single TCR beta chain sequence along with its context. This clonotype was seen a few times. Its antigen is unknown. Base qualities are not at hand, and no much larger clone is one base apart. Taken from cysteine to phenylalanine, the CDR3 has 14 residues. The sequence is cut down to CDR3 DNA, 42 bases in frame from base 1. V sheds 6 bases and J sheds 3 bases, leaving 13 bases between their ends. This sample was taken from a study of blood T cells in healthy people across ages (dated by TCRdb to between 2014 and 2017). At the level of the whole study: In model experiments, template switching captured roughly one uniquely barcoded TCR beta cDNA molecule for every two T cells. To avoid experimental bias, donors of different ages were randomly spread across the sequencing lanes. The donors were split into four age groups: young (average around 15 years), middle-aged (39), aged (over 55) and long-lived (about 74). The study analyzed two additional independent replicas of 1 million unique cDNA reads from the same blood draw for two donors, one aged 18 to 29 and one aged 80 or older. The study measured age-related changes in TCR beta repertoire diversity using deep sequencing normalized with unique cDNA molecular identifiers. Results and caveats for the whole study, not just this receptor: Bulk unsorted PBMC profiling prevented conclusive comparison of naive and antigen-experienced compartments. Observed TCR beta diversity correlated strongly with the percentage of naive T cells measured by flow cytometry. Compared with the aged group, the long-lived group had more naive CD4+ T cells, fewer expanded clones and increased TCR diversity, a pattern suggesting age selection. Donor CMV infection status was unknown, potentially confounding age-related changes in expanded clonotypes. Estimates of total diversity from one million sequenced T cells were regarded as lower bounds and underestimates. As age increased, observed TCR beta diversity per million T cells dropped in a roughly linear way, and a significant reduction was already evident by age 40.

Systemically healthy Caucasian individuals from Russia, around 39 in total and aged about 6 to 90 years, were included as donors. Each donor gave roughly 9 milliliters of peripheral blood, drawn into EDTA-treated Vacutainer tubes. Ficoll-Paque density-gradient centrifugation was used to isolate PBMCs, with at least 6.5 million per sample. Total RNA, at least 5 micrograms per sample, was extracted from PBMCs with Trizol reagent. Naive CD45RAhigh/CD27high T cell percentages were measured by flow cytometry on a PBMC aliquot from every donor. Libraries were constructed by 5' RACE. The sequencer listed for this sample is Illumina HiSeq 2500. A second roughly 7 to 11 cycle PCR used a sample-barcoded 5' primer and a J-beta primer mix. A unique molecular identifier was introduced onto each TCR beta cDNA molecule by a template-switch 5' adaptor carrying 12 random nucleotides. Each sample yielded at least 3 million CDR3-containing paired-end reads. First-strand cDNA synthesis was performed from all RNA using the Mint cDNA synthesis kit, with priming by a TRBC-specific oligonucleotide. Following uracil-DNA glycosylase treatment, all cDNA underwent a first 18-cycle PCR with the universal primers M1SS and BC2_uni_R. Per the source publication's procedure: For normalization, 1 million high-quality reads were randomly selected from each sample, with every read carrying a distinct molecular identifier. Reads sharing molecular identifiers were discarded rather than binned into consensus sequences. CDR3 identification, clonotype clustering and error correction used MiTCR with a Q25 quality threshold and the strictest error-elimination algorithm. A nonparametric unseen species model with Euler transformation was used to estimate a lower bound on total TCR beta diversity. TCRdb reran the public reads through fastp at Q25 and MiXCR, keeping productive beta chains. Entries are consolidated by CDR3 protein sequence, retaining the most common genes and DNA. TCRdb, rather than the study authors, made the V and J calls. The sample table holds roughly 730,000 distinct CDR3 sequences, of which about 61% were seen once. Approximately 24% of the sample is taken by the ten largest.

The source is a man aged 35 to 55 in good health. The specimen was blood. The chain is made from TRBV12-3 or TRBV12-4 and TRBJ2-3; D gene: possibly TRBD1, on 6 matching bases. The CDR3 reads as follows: CASSRDDRTDTQYF. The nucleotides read TGTGCCAGCAGCCGCGACGACAGGACAGATACGCAGTATTTT.